The 21 T cell receptor beta chains below all came from one sample that was sequenced in a study of regulatory T cells in long-lasting Graves disease. iRepertoire HTBI primers and Arm-PCR of CDR3 regions built TCR beta libraries. TCRdb analysed the multiplex PCR reads with MiXCR anew, one entry per CDR3 protein. Of 300,000 to 350,000 distinct CDR3 sequences listed, around a fifth are singletons. The time point here: persistent/refractory GD, antithyroid drugs over 5 years with positive TRAb. RNA extracted from PBMCs served as the sequencing template. The specimen was peripheral blood mononuclear cells (PBMCs), collected when the disease was refractory, from a patient treated with antithyroid drugs. These TCRs come from a female donor with Graves disease.

A note on this clonotype: In this CDR3 the conserved last residue, phenylalanine or tryptophan, is missing, so a read error is likely. The rearrangement uses TRBV6-5 and TRBJ1-6; D is perhaps TRBD1 (6 bases). The CDR3 has 17 residues. CDR1 MNHEY and CDR2 SVGAGI come from the germline V gene. Trimming pared 0 bases from V and 4 bases from J, leaving 13 bases between. CDR3 in amino acids: CASSYSVWGAYNSPLHL. The CDR3 region has the DNA TGTGCCAGCAGTTACTCGGTATGGGGGGCATATAATTCACCCCTCCACCTT.

This clonotype was observed a few times. The J gene is TRBJ2-7, the V gene TRBV20-1; 13 bases map to TRBD2. Germline V gene sequence: CDR1 DFQATT, CDR2 SNEGSKA (reference sequence). The CDR3 consists of 18 residues. The J segment lost 0 bases and the V segment lost 5 bases, leaving 13 bases of the junction unmatched. In DNA form, the CDR3 reads TGCAGTGCTCTTGACCCGGGACTAGCGGGAATAAGCTCCTACGAGCAGTACTTC. Its protein product is CSALDPGLAGISSYEQYF.

The chain has TRBV20-1 and TRBJ2-1, with 10 bases aligning to TRBD2. There are 17 residues in the CDR3. The junction had 11 bases not matched to a gene; V was cut back by 3 bases and J by 3 bases. Per germline, CDR1 DFQATT and CDR2 SNEGSKA (reference sequence). CDR3 sequence (DNA): TGCAGTGCTAGGGTCCCCCTACTAGCGGGACTCTACAATGAGCAGTTCTTC. Amino acids: CSARVPLLAGLYNEQFF.

This clonotype was recorded a few times. This rearrangement joins TRBV27 to TRBJ2-7, with 12 bases lining up with TRBD2. With 6 bases clipped from V and 3 bases from J, the junction kept 6 bases outside the gene matches. There are 15 residues in the CDR3. Germline V gene lookup returns CDR1 MNHEY and CDR2 SMNVEV (reference sequence). The CDR3 loop is CASRRSLAGGYEQYF. The CDR3 DNA follows: TGTGCCAGCAGGAGGTCACTAGCGGGGGGCTACGAGCAGTACTTC.

This clonotype was found many times. J is TRBJ2-7 and V is TRBV28, with 14 bases lining up with TRBD2. The CDR3 is made up of 17 amino acids. Germline V lookup: CDR1 MDHEN, CDR2 SYDVKM. The J segment lost 2 bases and the V segment lost 6 bases, leaving 9 bases of the junction unmatched. The CDR3 spells CASSGPGLAGDPYEQYF. The CDR3 DNA reads as TGTGCCAGCAGCGGACCGGGACTAGCGGGAGACCCCTACGAGCAGTACTTC.

The CDR3 sequence is CASTRAGQETQYF. The CDR3 coding sequence is TGTGCCAGCACGCGGGCGGGGCAAGAGACCCAGTACTTC. The chain couples TRBV6-1 to TRBJ2-5; tentatively, D is TRBD2 (6 bases). Deletions cut 7 bases from V and 2 bases from J, with 11 bases between. There are 13 residues in the CDR3. Looked up from germline, CDR1 is MNHNS and CDR2 is SASEGT.

This chain uses TRBV27 with TRBJ1-3; no reliable D call. Trimming took 2 bases from V and 2 from J, leaving 7 bases between them. CDR3 length: 14 amino acids. Germline V gene sequence: CDR1 MNHEY, CDR2 SMNVEV (reference sequence). The CDR3 sequence: CASSLGGPGNTIYF. The DNA for the CDR3 is TGTGCCAGCAGTTTAGGAGGGCCTGGAAACACCATATATTTT.

This sequence joins TRBV7-3 and TRBJ2-5; D possibly corresponds to TRBD2 (5 bases). The CDR3 spans 16 residues. Looked up from germline, CDR1 is SGHTA and CDR2 is FQGTGA. The ends were cut back, 5 bases at V and 0 bases at J, with 16 bases in the middle. The CDR3 reads CASSLRPRGHQETQYF. The CDR3 DNA reads as TGTGCCAGCAGCCTCAGACCGAGAGGGCACCAAGAGACCCAGTACTTC.

This clonotype turned up a few times. The rearrangement links TRBV9 to TRBJ2-7, with D possibly being TRBD2 (6 bases). V dropped 0 bases and J dropped 6 bases, with 13 bases sitting between them. Germline CDR1 is SGDLS and CDR2 is YYNGEE. This CDR3 is 14 amino acids long. CDR3 in amino acids: CASSVGGRPLEQYF. The CDR3 DNA reads TGTGCCAGCAGCGTAGGAGGGAGGCCCCTCGAGCAGTACTTC.

This clonotype was observed many times. The chain couples TRBV20-1 to TRBJ2-7, with 8 positions matching TRBD1. The length of the CDR3 is 14 residues. The germline V gene has CDR1 DFQATT and CDR2 SNEGSKA (reference sequence). V was pared by 5 bases and J by 0 bases, with 6 bases of the junction left unmatched. In DNA, the CDR3 is TGCAGTGCTGCCGGGACAGGACTCTCCTACGAGCAGTACTTC. Residues: CSAAGTGLSYEQYF.

Ten or more counts support this clonotype. The chain joins TRBV6-1 to TRBJ1-2; 8 bases line up with TRBD1. Germline CDR1 reads MNHNS; CDR2 reads SASEGT. The CDR3 loop spans 15 amino acids. The ends lost 3 bases at V and 4 bases at J; junction bases unmatched: 7. CDR3 DNA: TGTGCCAGCAGTGACCGGGACAGGTCAAGCTATGGCTACACCTTC. Its protein product is CASSDRDRSSYGYTF.

This rearrangement joins TRBV20-1 to TRBJ2-4, with TRBD1 matching 7 bases. The CDR3 consists of 15 residues. V lost 3 bases to trimming and J lost 1 base; unmatched junction nucleotides: 6. Germline CDR1 reads DFQATT; CDR2 reads SNEGSKA (reference sequence). Written as DNA, the CDR3 is TGCAGTGCTAGGCGCAGGGGGAATGCCAAAAACATTCAGTACTTC. It translates to CSARRRGNAKNIQYF.

This clonotype was counted at least ten times. The chain links TRBV6-1 to TRBJ1-2, with TRBD1 identical over 8 bases. The CDR3 loop spans 18 amino acids. CDR1 and CDR2 (germline): MNHNS, SASEGT. The J segment lost 3 bases and the V segment lost 6 bases, leaving 18 bases of the junction unmatched. The CDR3 loop is CASSPRRLGQALYYGYTF. CDR3 sequence (DNA): TGTGCCAGCAGCCCAAGGAGACTGGGACAGGCCCTATACTATGGCTACACCTTC.

This clonotype was found many times. This chain uses TRBV6-1 with TRBJ1-2; no definite D call. The CDR3 totals 14 residues. CDR1 MNHNS and CDR2 SASEGT come from the germline V gene. V was pared by 1 base and J by 1 base, with 7 bases between. The chain's CDR3 is CASSEVRFNYGYTF. In nucleotides, the CDR3 is TGTGCCAGCAGTGAAGTTCGGTTTAACTATGGCTACACCTTC.

This clonotype was observed at least ten times. The rearrangement joins TRBV7-2 to TRBJ2-7; no firm D call. This CDR3 is 14 amino acids long. Trimming removed 1 base from V and 2 bases from J, with 9 bases in between. Germline V gene sequence: CDR1 SGHTA, CDR2 FQGNSA. CDR3 bases: TGTGCCAGCAGCTTAGTCGGGCAGACCTACGAGCAGTACTTC. It specifies CASSLVGQTYEQYF.

Many counts were recorded for this clonotype. V gene TRBV11-2 combines with J gene TRBJ1-1; D remains unclear. With 2 bases removed from V and 4 bases from J, the gap between germline ends came to 14 bases. From germline, CDR1 is SGHAT and CDR2 FQNNGV. CDR3 length: 15 residues. CDR3 coding DNA: TGTGCCAGCAGCTTACGAGGGTGGGGTGGCACTGAAGCTTTCTTT. The encoded protein is CASSLRGWGGTEAFF. Based on the CDR3 plus reference TRBV11-2 and TRBJ1-1, the full variable domain is EAGVAQSPRYKIIEKRQSVAFWCNPISGHATLYWYQQILGQGPKLLIQFQNNGVVDDSQLPKDRFSAERLKGVDSTLKIQPAKLEDSAVYLCASSLRGWGGTEAFFGQGTRLTVV.

This clonotype was counted only a few times. V gene TRBV10-3 combines with J gene TRBJ1-1; D is unresolved. Germline loops: CDR1 ENHRY, CDR2 SYGVKD. CDR3 length: 13 amino acids. V was cut by 2 bases and J by 1 base, with 5 bases left in between. In DNA, the CDR3 is TGTGCCATCAGTGAGGAAAGGAACACTGAAGCTTTCTTT. Translation: CAISEERNTEAFF.

A few counts support this clonotype. The V call is TRBV4-2, the J call TRBJ1-1; maybe TRBD1 (6 bases). Germline CDR1 is LGHNA and CDR2 is YNFKEQ. The CDR3 has 15 amino acids. V lost 6 bases, J lost 3 bases, and 17 bases lay in between. The CDR3 bases are TGTGCCAGCAGGCCAAGATCAGGGGTCCACACTGAAGCTTTCTTT. Its translation: CASRPRSGVHTEAFF.

This clonotype showed up many times. The chain has TRBV28 and TRBJ1-1; D is possibly TRBD1 (6 bases). Germline V gives CDR1 MDHEN, CDR2 SYDVKM. V was pared by 5 bases and J by 0 bases, with 16 bases between. The CDR3 contains 16 residues. The CDR3 is CASSPDRLPLNTEAFF. The CDR3 nucleotides read TGTGCCAGCAGTCCGGACAGACTTCCTCTGAACACTGAAGCTTTCTTT.

The V gene is TRBV7-9, the J gene TRBJ2-3; D is possibly TRBD2 (5 bases). This CDR3 has 16 amino acids. V lost 1 base and J lost 2, with 13 bases in between. Germline V gene lookup returns CDR1 SEHNR and CDR2 FQNEAQ (reference sequence). CDR3 bases: TGTGCCAGCAGCTTAGTTGAGCGGCCCATCACAGATACGCAGTATTTT. Translated, it gives CASSLVERPITDTQYF.

As to this clonotype: This could be a read error, since a much larger clone is one nucleotide away. V is TRBV12-3 or TRBV12-4 and J is TRBJ2-7; 7 nucleotides align to TRBD1. This CDR3 contains 14 residues. With V trimmed by 5 bases and J by 4 bases, 8 bases remained unmatched. CDR3 sequence reads: CASSAGTEGYEQYF. CDR3 coding DNA: TGTGCCAGCAGTGCCGGGACAGAGGGGTACGAGCAGTACTTC.